This T cell receptor beta chain was captured in a study of blood T cell repertoires in COVID-19. CDR1 SGDLS and CDR2 YYNGEE come from the germline V gene. J lost 9 bases, V lost 3 bases, and 17 bases had no gene match. The CDR3 spans 18 residues. Sequencing was performed with immunoSEQ multiplex PCR; in TCRdb, only in-frame clones are kept and a portion is missing. The table lists approximately 150,000 clones, 85% to 90% of them singletons. This clonotype was sampled from a woman aged 60 to 75 with active COVID-19. The V gene is TRBV9, the J gene TRBJ2-1; 11 bases agree with TRBD2. Input material: peripheral blood. CDR3 in DNA: TGTGCCAGCAGCGCCGGGGCCACTAGCGGGAGAGGATCAGTTGAGCAGTTCTTC. Protein: CASSAGATSGRGSVEQFF.